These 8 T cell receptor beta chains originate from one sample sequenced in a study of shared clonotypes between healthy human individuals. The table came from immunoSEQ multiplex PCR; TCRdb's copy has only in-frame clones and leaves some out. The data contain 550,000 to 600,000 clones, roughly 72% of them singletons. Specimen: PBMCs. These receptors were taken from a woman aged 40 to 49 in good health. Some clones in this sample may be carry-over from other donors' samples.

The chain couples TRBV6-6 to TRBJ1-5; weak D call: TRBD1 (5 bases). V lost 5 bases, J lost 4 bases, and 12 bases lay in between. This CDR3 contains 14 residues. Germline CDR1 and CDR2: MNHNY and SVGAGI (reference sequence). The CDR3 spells CASSDGTGNQPQHF. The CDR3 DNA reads TGTGCCAGCAGTGACGGGACCGGAAATCAGCCCCAGCATTTT.

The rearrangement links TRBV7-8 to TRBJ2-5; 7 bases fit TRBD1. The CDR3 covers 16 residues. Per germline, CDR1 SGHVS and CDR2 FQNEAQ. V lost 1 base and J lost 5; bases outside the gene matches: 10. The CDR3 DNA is TGTGCCAGCAGCTTAGTGGTGACAGGGCGGTTGGAGACCCAGTACTTC. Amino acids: CASSLVVTGRLETQYF.

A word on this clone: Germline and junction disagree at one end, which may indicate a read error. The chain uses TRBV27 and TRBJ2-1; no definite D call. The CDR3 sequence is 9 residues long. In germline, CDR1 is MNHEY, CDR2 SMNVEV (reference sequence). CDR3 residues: CASSLPPIF. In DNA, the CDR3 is TGTGCCAGCAGTTTACCCCCGATCTTC.

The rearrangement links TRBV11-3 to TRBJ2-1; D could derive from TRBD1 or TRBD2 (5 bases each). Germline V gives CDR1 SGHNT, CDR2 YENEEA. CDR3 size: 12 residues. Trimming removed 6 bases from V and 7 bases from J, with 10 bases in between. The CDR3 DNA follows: TGTGCCAGCAGTATTGGGGGAAATGAGCAGTTCTTC. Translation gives CASSIGGNEQFF.

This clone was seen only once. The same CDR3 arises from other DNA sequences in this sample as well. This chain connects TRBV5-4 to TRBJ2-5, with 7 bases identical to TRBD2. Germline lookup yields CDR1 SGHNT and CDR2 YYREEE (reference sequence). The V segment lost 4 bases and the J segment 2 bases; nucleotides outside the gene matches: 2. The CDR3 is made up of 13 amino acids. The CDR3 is CASSRDYQETQYF. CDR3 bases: TGTGCCAGCAGCAGGGACTATCAAGAGACCCAGTACTTC.

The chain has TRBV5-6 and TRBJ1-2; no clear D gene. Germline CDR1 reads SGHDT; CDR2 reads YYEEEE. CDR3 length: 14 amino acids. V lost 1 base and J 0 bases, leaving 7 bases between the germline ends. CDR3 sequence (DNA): TGTGCCAGCAGCTTGCCCACAACTAACTATGGCTACACCTTC. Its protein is CASSLPTTNYGYTF.

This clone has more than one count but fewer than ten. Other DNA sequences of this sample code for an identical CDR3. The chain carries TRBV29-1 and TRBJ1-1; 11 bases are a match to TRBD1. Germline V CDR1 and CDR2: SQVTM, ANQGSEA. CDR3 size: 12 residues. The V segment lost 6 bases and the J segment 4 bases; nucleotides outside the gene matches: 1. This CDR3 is CSVGTGGTEAFF. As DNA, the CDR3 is TGCAGCGTGGGGACAGGGGGCACTGAAGCTTTCTTT.

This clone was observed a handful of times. CDR3 sequence reads: CASSQTASEQYF. CDR3 DNA: TGTGCCAGCAGTCAGACAGCTTCCGAGCAGTACTTC. The chain is built from TRBV2 and TRBJ2-7, with D tentatively TRBD1 (5 bases). The ends were cut back, 5 bases at V and 6 bases at J, with 11 bases in the middle. Germline CDR1 reads SNHLY; CDR2 reads FYNNEI. This CDR3 is built from 12 residues.